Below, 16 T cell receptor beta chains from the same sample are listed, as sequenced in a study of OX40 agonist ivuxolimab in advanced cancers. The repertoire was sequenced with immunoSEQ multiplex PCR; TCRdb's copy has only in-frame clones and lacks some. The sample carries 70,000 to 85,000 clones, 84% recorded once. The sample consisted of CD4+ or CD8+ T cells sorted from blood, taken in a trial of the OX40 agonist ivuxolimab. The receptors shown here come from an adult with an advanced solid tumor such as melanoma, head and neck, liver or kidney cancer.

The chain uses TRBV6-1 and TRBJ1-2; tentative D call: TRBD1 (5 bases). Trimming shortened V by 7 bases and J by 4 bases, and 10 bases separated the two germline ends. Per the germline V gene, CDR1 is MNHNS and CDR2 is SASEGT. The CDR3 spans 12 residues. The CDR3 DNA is TGTGCCAGCATCGGCAGGGTCTATGGCTACACCTTC. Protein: CASIGRVYGYTF.

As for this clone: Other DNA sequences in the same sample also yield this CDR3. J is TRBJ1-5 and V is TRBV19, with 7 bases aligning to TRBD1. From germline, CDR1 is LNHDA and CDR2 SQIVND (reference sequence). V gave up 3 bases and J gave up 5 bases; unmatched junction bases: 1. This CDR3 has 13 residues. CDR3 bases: TGTGCCAGTAGTATCGACAGGGATCAGCCCCAGCATTTT. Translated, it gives CASSIDRDQPQHF.

The CDR3 DNA is TGCGCCAGCAGCTTGGCGGGACAGGGGGCGAGGACTGAAGCTTTCTTT. Translating gives CASSLAGQGARTEAFF. The V gene is TRBV5-1, the J gene TRBJ1-1; 12 bases are a match to TRBD1. Germline V gene data show CDR1 as SGHRS and CDR2 as YFSETQ. The CDR3 is made up of 16 amino acids. V shed 0 bases, J shed 5 bases, and the junction held 5 bases outside the gene matches. Filled out from reference TRBV5-1 and TRBJ1-1, the complete variable domain reads KAGVTQTPRYLIKTRGQQVTLSCSPISGHRSVSWYQQTPGQGLQFLFEYFSETQRNKGNFPGRFSGRQFSNSRSEMNVSTLELGDSALYLCASSLAGQGARTEAFFGQGTRLTVV.

CDR3 nucleotide sequence: TGTGCCAGCTCCTCGGGTGATTCACCCCTCCACTTT. It specifies CASSSGDSPLHF. The chain has TRBV28 and TRBJ1-6; D gene uncertain. The CDR3 is 12 residues long. V lost 8 bases and J lost 8, with 10 bases in between. Germline lookup yields CDR1 MDHEN and CDR2 SYDVKM.

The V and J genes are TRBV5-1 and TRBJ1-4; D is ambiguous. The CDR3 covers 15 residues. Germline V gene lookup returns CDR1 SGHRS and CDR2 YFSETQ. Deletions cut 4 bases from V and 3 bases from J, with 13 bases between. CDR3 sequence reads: CASSTSGGSNEKLFF. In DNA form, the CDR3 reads TGCGCCAGCAGCACTTCAGGTGGCTCTAATGAAAAACTGTTTTTT.

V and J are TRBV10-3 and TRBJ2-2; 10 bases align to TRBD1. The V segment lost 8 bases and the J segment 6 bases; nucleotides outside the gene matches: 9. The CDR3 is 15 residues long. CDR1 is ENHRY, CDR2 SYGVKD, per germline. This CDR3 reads CAIDPTGGAAGELFF. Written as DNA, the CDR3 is TGTGCCATCGATCCGACAGGGGGCGCGGCCGGGGAGCTGTTTTTT.

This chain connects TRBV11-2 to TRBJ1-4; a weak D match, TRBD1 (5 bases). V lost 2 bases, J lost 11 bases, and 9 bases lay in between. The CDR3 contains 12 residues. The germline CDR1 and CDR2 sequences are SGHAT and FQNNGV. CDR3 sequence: CASSLSRQKLFF. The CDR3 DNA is TGTGCCAGCAGCTTATCCCGACAGAAACTGTTTTTT. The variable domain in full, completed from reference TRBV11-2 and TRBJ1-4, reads EAGVAQSPRYKIIEKRQSVAFWCNPISGHATLYWYQQILGQGPKLLIQFQNNGVVDDSQLPKDRFSAERLKGVDSTLKIQPAKLEDSAVYLCASSLSRQKLFFGSGTQLSVL.

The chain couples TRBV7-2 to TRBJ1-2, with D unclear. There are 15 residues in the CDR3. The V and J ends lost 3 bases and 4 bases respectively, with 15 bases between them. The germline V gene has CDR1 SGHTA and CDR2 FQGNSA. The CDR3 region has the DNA TGTGCCAGCAGCTTGGAAGCGGGTTTTGGCTATGGCTACACCTTC. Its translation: CASSLEAGFGYGYTF. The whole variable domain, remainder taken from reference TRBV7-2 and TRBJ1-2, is GAGVSQSPSNKVTEKGKDVELRCDPISGHTALYWYRQSLGQGLEFLIYFQGNSAPDKSGLPSDRFSAERTGGSVSTLTIQRTQQEDSAVYLCASSLEAGFGYGYTFGSGTRLTVV.

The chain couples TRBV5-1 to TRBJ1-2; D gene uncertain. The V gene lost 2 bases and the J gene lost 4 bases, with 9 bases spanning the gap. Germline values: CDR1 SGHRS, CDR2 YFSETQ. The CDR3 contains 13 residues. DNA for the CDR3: TGCGCCAGCAGCTTAGACCGCTCCTATGGCTACACCTTC. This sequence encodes CASSLDRSYGYTF.

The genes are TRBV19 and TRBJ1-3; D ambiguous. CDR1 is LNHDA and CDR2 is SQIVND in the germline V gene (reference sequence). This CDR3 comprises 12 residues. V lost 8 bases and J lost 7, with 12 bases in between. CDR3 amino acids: CASSPRENTIYF. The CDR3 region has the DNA TGTGCCAGTTCGCCCCGGGAGAACACCATATATTTT.

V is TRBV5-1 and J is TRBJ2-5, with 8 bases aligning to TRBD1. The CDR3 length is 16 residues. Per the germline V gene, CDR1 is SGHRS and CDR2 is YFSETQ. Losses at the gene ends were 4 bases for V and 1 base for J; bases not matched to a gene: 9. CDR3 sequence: CASSLSGQGVQETQYF. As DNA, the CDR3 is TGCGCCAGCAGCCTAAGTGGACAGGGCGTCCAAGAGACCCAGTACTTC.

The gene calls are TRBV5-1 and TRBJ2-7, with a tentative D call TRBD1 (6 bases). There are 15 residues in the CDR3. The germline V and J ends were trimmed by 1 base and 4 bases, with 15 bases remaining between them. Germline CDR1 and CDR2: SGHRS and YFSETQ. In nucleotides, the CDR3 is TGCGCCAGCAGCTTGAATCCGGACAGACTTTACGAGCAGTACTTC. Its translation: CASSLNPDRLYEQYF.

As DNA, the CDR3 is TGTGCCAGCAGTGTCCGGGGGCGCCTACGAGGCTACACCTTC. Its translation is CASSVRGRLRGYTF. The chain carries TRBV25-1 and TRBJ1-2; possible D gene TRBD1, 6 bases. CDR3 length: 14 amino acids. V was trimmed by 4 bases and J by 8 bases, leaving 17 bases between them. The V gene's germline CDR1 is MGHDK and CDR2 SYGVNS.

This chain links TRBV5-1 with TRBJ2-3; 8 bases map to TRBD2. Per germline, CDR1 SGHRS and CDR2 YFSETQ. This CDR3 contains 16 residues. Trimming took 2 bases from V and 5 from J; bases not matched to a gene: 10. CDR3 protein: CASSLESGGSLDTQYF. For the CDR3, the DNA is TGCGCCAGCAGCTTAGAATCGGGGGGGTCATTAGATACGCAGTATTTT. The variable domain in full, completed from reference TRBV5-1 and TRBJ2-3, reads KAGVTQTPRYLIKTRGQQVTLSCSPISGHRSVSWYQQTPGQGLQFLFEYFSETQRNKGNFPGRFSGRQFSNSRSEMNVSTLELGDSALYLCASSLESGGSLDTQYFGPGTRLTVL.

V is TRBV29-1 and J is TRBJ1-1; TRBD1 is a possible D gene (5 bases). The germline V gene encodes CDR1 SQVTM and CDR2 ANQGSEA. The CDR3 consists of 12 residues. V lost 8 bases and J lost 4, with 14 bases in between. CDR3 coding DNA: TGCAGCACCGGGGGACGCGGCACTGAAGCTTTCTTT. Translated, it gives CSTGGRGTEAFF.

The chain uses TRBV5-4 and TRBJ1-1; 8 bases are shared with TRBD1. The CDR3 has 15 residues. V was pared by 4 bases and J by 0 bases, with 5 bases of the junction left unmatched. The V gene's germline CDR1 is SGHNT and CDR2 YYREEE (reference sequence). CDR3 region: CASSSGQGLNTEAFF. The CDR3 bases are TGTGCCAGCAGCAGTGGACAGGGCCTGAACACTGAAGCTTTCTTT.